This T cell receptor (beta chain) was identified during a study of beta chain features in type 1 diabetes (dated by TCRdb to the late 2010s). Regarding the complete study: Patients and healthy donors did not differ in mean age, gender distribution, total cell number or subset yield. In the study, TCRB repertoires of sorted circulating CD4+ T cell subsets from recently diagnosed type 1 diabetes patients were compared with those of matched healthy donors. A total of approximately 99,000,000 sorted cells were examined across all samples, and RNA yield correlated strongly with the number of cells per subset. Whereas all 28 donors provided naive and central memory subsets, regulatory and stem cell-like memory subsets were isolated from just 8 patients and about 8 healthy donors. Results and caveats for the whole study, not just this receptor: PCR may preferentially amplify shorter templates, but because patient and control samples were amplified and corrected together, any resulting skew would affect both groups equally. Because the HLA sub-analyses included only small numbers of individuals, any influence of HLA type on TCRB rearrangement was left unresolved. Because cDNA was sequenced instead of genomic DNA, activated cells with high expression could be over-represented, although the groups did not differ in activation or CD3 levels. Naive, central memory and regulatory TCRB repertoires appeared to be more alike among patients than among healthy donors. Patients with type 1 diabetes made fewer insertions and deleted more nucleotides at VDJ recombination sites, implying thymic rearrangement abnormalities. In all four CD4+ subsets, TCRB CDR3 length was moderately but significantly shorter in type 1 diabetes patients.

From each donor, a single peripheral blood sample of 90 to 150 mL on average was drawn into heparinised tubes. A BD FACSAria II and a panel including CD45RO, CCR7, CD25, CD127, CD95 and CD27 were used to sort naive, central memory, regulatory and stem cell-like memory CD4+ T cells. A purity above 95% was achieved for all sorted populations. PBMCs were isolated right away by Lymphoprep density gradient centrifugation and were stained directly, without culture. So that batch effects would be minimized, each experiment stained and sorted samples in pairs, pairing one healthy donor with one patient. The entire amount of isolated RNA was reverse transcribed using the High Capacity cDNA Reverse Transcription Kit, so the sequenced TCRB transcripts were expressed ones. Naive, central memory and regulatory T cell samples underwent deep immunoSEQ sequencing, averaging approximately 3.3 million total reads per sample. After sorted cells were lysed in RLT buffer, RNA was extracted with DNase-treated RNeasy Micro or Mini kits, with the choice depending on cell number. To prevent cross-contamination, every cell subset was processed on its own, while patient and healthy donor samples were processed together. The immunoSEQ multiplex PCR was used to amplify TCRB sequences from cDNA, generating 87-bp fragments that spanned the CDR3 region. The amplicons were sequenced using the Illumina HiSeq platform. On the authors' methods: PCR bias was corrected computationally using synthetic template baselines, and reads within Hamming distance 2 were collapsed, with unmergeable singletons discarded. By aligning reads against IMGT, V, D and J genes, CDR3 length, and insertions or deletions at six rearrangement sites were assigned. Clonotype counts were normalized to sorted cell number within each subset before computing true diversity and Gini coefficients with the tcR R package. The overlap coefficient, calculated on TCRB nucleotide sequences, was used to measure repertoire sharing. Out-of-frame TCRB sequences from naive cells were analyzed as a proxy for the pre-selection repertoire. TCRdb limited this immuneACCESS table to in-frame rearrangements with V and J called. A share of clones is missing; checked studies link under half to unresolved V genes, and the rest is unexplained. The V and J calls and the clone size are those of that table, but D and trimming were determined from the DNA. The sample table lists hundreds of thousands of clones, approximately 28% of them with a count of one. In total, the top ten clones hold 0.065% of the sample.

The trim is 1 base for V and 3 bases for J, with a gap of 10 bases between the germline ends. CDR1 SGHTA and CDR2 FQGNSA are derived from the germline V gene. From cysteine to phenylalanine, the CDR3 is 14 amino acids long. This entry keeps only the CDR3 DNA: 42 bases, framed from base 1. Comment on this clone: Its cognate antigen has yet to be identified. One base away there is no much larger clone; base qualities are not given.

This clonotype originated in a man between 18 and 29 years old in good health. The V gene is TRBV7-2 and the J gene is TRBJ2-7; the D gene is possibly TRBD2, with 5 bases matching. The sample comprised naive CD4+ T cells from blood. The intended sense of this specimen's cell subset or site label: true naive CD4+ T cells. The CDR3 reads as follows: CASSLERGNYEQYF. The bases are TGTGCCAGCAGCTTAGAACGAGGGAACTACGAGCAGTACTTC.